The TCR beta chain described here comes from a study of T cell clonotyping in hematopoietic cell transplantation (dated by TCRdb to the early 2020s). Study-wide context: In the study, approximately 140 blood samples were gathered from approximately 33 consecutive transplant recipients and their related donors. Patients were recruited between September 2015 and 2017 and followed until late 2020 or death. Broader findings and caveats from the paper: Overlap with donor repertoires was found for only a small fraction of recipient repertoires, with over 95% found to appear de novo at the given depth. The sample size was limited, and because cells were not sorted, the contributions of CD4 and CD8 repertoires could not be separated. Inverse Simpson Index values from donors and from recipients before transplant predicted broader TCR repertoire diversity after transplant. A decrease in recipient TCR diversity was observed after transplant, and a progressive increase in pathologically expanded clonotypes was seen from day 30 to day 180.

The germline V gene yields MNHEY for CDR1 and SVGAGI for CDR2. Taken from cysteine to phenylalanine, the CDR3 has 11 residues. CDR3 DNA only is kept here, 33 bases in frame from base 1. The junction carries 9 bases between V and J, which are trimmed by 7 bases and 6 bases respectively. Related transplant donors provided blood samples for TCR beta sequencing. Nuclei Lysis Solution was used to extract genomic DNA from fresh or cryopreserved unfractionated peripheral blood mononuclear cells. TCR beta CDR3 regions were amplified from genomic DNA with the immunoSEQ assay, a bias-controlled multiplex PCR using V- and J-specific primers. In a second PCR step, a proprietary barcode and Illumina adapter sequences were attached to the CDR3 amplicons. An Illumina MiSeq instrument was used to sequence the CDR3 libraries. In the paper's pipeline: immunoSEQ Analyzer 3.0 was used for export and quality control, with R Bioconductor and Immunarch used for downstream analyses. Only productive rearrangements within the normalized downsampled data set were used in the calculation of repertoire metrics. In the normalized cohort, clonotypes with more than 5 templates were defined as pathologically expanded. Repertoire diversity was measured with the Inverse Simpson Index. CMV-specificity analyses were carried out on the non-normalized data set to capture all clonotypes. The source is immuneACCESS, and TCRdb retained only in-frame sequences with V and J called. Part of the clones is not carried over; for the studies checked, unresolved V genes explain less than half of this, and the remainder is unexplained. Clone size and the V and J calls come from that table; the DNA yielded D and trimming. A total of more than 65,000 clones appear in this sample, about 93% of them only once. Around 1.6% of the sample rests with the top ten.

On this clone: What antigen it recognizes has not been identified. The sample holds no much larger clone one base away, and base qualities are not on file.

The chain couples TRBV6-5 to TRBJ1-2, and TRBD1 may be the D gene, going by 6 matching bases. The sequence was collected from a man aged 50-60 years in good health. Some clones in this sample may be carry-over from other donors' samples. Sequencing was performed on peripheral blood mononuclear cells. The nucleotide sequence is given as TGTGCCAGCAAGGGGGGGGATGGCTACACCTTC. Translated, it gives CASKGGDGYTF.